A selection of T cell receptor beta chains follows, all from one sample in a study of cytomegalovirus exposure and HLA in healthy donors. Clones were read by immunoSEQ multiplex PCR, and TCRdb kept only the in-frame ones, dropping some. This table holds 150,000 to 200,000 clones, more than 60% found once. Sequencing input: PBMCs. All receptors derive from a woman in her 30s in good health and CMV-seropositive. Both conserved end residues are part of each CDR3. The D gene is left open where the match is weak. Clone size, where shown, is once, few, many, or a class for clones that have expanded.

clone_size d_call j_call v_call cdr3_aa cdr3_nt
NA NA TRBJ2-7 TRBV23-1 CASSLDAGFGDYEQYF TGCGCCAGCAGTCTCGATGCGGGATTCGGAGATTACGAGCAGTACTTC
NA NA TRBJ1-1 TRBV5-1 CASSYQGNTEAFF TGCGCCAGCAGCTACCAGGGGAACACTGAAGCTTTCTTT
NA NA TRBJ2-5 TRBV29-1 CSVEDLRETQYF TGCAGCGTTGAAGATCTGCGAGAGACCCAGTACTTC
NA TRBD2 TRBJ2-5 TRBV7-2 CASSLAGLQETQYF TGTGCCAGCAGCCTAGCGGGCCTACAAGAGACCCAGTACTTC
NA NA TRBJ2-7 TRBV4-3 CASSQVPGIGYEQYF TGCGCCAGCAGCCAAGTCCCAGGGATCGGCTACGAGCAGTACTTC
NA NA TRBJ1-1 TRBV29-1 CSVEQVTEAFF TGCAGCGTTGAACAGGTGACTGAAGCTTTCTTT
few TRBD2 TRBJ2-2 TRBV5-1 CASSQAGGPELFF TGCGCCAGCAGTCAAGCGGGAGGGCCGGAGCTGTTTTTT
NA TRBD1 TRBJ1-2 TRBV28 CASSRTGGGYGYTF TGTGCCAGCAGTCGGACAGGGGGTGGCTATGGCTACACCTTC
NA NA TRBJ2-3 TRBV7-3 CASSLIGGGEADTQYF TGTGCCAGCAGCTTAATAGGGGGGGGCGAAGCAGATACGCAGTATTTT
NA TRBD2 TRBJ2-5 TRBV4-1 CASSFLAGGGETQYF TGCGCCAGCAGCTTCTTAGCGGGGGGGGGAGAGACCCAGTACTTC
NA TRBD2 TRBJ2-4 TRBV28 CASSPYRVGGREEDIQYF TGTGCCAGCAGCCCGTATAGGGTGGGAGGCCGGGAGGAGGACATTCAGTACTTC
NA NA TRBJ2-7 TRBV10-3 CAIKSGGSSTYEQYF TGTGCCATCAAATCAGGAGGGAGCTCCACCTACGAGCAGTACTTC
NA NA TRBJ2-3 TRBV5-5 CASSSPGGGKSTRTDTQYF TGTGCCAGCAGCTCTCCTGGTGGCGGAAAATCCACCCGCACAGATACGCAGTATTTT
NA TRBD1 TRBJ2-7 TRBV5-1 CASSRTQGATSYEQYF TGCGCCAGCAGCAGGACGCAGGGGGCGACCTCCTACGAGCAGTACTTC
NA TRBD2 TRBJ2-7 TRBV28 CASSLIPGGPDEQYF TGTGCCAGCAGTTTAATTCCGGGAGGGCCCGACGAGCAGTACTTC
NA TRBD1 TRBJ1-2 TRBV9 CASSGPLTGGAYGYTF TGTGCCAGCAGCGGACCATTGACAGGGGGGGCCTATGGCTACACCTTC
few TRBD2 TRBJ2-7 TRBV2 CATAGGYSYEQYF TGTGCCACCGCGGGAGGCTACTCCTACGAGCAGTACTTC
NA NA TRBJ1-5 TRBV4-1 CASSPTGQTNQPQHF TGCGCCAGCAGCCCGACCGGACAGACTAATCAGCCCCAGCATTTT
few NA TRBJ1-1 TRBV28 CASGEGNTEAFF TGTGCCAGCGGCGAGGGTAACACTGAAGCTTTCTTT
NA NA TRBJ1-5 TRBV6-4 CASSEYAGNQPQHF TGTGCCAGCAGTGAATACGCGGGGAATCAGCCCCAGCATTTT
NA NA TRBJ1-2 TRBV27 CASSFASNYGYTF TGTGCCAGCAGTTTTGCCAGTAACTATGGCTACACCTTC
NA TRBD1 TRBJ1-5 TRBV19 CASSRTGGLSGNQPQHF TGTGCCAGTTCTAGGACAGGGGGGCTAAGTGGCAATCAGCCCCAGCATTTT
NA NA TRBJ2-2 TRBV7-3 CASSLGSTGELFF TGTGCCAGCAGCTTAGGCAGCACCGGGGAGCTGTTTTTT
once NA TRBJ2-7 TRBV10-3 CAISESPTNYEQYF TGTGCCATCAGTGAGTCGCCGACTAATTACGAGCAGTACTTC
NA TRBD2 TRBJ2-1 TRBV25-1 CASSDVSGSSYNEQFF TGTGCCAGCAGTGACGTTAGCGGGAGTTCCTACAATGAGCAGTTCTTC
once NA TRBJ2-5 TRBV29-1 CSVVEGRETQYF TGCAGCGTAGTGGAGGGGAGGGAGACCCAGTACTTC
NA NA TRBJ2-6 TRBV2 CASIDRTSSGANVLTF TGTGCCAGCATCGACAGAACAAGCTCTGGGGCCAACGTCCTGACTTTC
NA TRBD1 TRBJ1-1 TRBV14 CASSPEGQVNTEAFF TGTGCCAGCAGCCCCGAGGGACAGGTGAACACTGAAGCTTTCTTT
NA TRBD1 TRBJ2-5 TRBV2 CASTGGQGVETQYF TGTGCCAGCACCGGGGGACAGGGGGTAGAGACCCAGTACTTC
NA TRBD2 TRBJ2-2 TRBV4-3 CASSLRLAGLNTGELFF TGCGCCAGCAGCCTCCGACTAGCGGGCCTGAACACCGGGGAGCTGTTTTTT
NA NA TRBJ2-4 TRBV27 CASSLRLENIQYF TGTGCCAGCAGTTTACGACTGGAAAACATTCAGTACTTC
NA NA TRBJ2-3 TRBV2 CASSAQTRSYTDTQYF TGTGCCAGCAGCGCCCAGACTAGATCTTACACAGATACGCAGTATTTT
NA TRBD2 TRBJ2-1 TRBV2 CAPGGWNEQFF TGTGCCCCGGGGGGATGGAATGAGCAGTTCTTC
NA NA TRBJ1-1 TRBV30 CAWKVAGVNTEAFF TGTGCCTGGAAGGTTGCAGGGGTGAACACTGAAGCTTTCTTT
NA NA TRBJ1-2 TRBV2 CASSERLSYGYTF TGTGCCAGCAGTGAGAGACTCTCCTATGGCTACACCTTC
NA NA TRBJ2-1 TRBV7-9 CASSLAGSYNEQFF TGTGCCAGCAGCTTAGCCGGGTCATACAATGAGCAGTTCTTC
NA TRBD1 TRBJ1-5 TRBV12-5 CASGAKDRGNQPQHF TGTGCTAGTGGAGCGAAGGACAGGGGAAATCAGCCCCAGCATTTT
few TRBD1 TRBJ1-1 TRBV28 CASSVGGALNTEAFF TGTGCCAGCAGTGTAGGGGGCGCCCTGAACACTGAAGCTTTCTTT
NA TRBD1 TRBJ1-1 TRBV5-8 CASSFDRAEAFF TGTGCCAGCAGCTTCGACAGGGCTGAAGCTTTCTTT
once NA TRBJ1-1 TRBV28 CASITKGWGLSTEAFF TGTGCCAGCATTACCAAGGGATGGGGGCTGAGCACTGAAGCTTTCTTT